This record looks at one TCR beta chain sequence and its context. Time point specified: sample taken at primary tumor resection. The authors sequenced whole RNA from tumor, nontumor lung or frozen PBMC without sorting. TCRdb re-analysed the 5' RACE reads in MiXCR, keeping a single row per CDR3 protein. The repertoire holds roughly 80,000 distinct CDR3 sequences, with roughly 8% as singletons. This CDR3 region has 14 residues. CDR1 and CDR2 from the germline V gene are SGHTA and FQGNSA. Trimming stripped 3 bases from V and 0 bases from J, with 9 bases between. The source of the sample is a study of spatial heterogeneity in lung cancer. As for the study in general: Mean representation of each unique TCR and UMI combination in the raw reads exceeded 8.5 occurrences.

This clonotype was obtained from a male donor with early-stage non-small cell lung cancer. This chain uses TRBV7-2 with TRBJ2-7, with D unresolved. This specimen consisted of PBMCs, obtained at surgery. CDR3 sequence (DNA): TGTGCCAGCAGCTTCGTATCCGGCTCCTACGAGCAGTACTTC. Translating gives CASSFVSGSYEQYF.